Listed below are T cell receptor beta chains from one sample, sequenced in a study of CD8 T cells in Susac syndrome. TCRdb processed the immunoSEQ multiplex PCR reads anew with MiXCR; each CDR3 protein has one entry. The sample shows 200,000 or so distinct CDR3 sequences, approximately 96% of them seen only once. The sample taken for sequencing was CD4+ T cells from PBMCs. The receptors were sampled from a human donor with multiple sclerosis. CDR3s include the opening cysteine and the closing phenylalanine or tryptophan. Each record gives: V gene, J gene, D gene, CDR3 protein, CDR3 DNA. D genes are given only for firm matches.

TRBV20-1	TRBJ1-2	TRBD1	CSASSPDRVGYGYTF	TGCAGTGCTAGTAGCCCGGACAGGGTAGGATACGGCTACACCTTC
TRBV30	TRBJ1-1	-	CAWRRRYTEAFF	TGTGCCTGGAGGAGGCGGTACACTGAAGCTTTCTTT
TRBV12-3/TRBV12-4	TRBJ2-6	TRBD1	CASSPQTGIAGANVLTF	TGTGCCAGCAGTCCTCAGACAGGGATCGCCGGGGCCAACGTCCTGACTTTC
TRBV20-1	TRBJ1-6	-	CSVGPALAPLHF	TGCAGTGTGGGCCCTGCCTTGGCACCCCTCCACTTT
TRBV30	TRBJ2-3	TRBD2	CAWLSGGYDTQYF	TGTGCCTGGCTTAGCGGGGGATACGATACGCAGTATTTT
TRBV13	TRBJ1-6	TRBD1	CASSLGTGLSPLHF	TGTGCCAGCAGCCTCGGGACAGGTCTTTCACCCCTCCACTTT
TRBV12-3/TRBV12-4	TRBJ2-5	-	CASSPTGTLQETQYF	TGTGCCAGCAGTCCTACAGGGACCTTACAAGAGACCCAGTACTTC
TRBV12-3/TRBV12-4	TRBJ1-6	-	CASSLRGAGWMGNSPLHF	TGTGCCAGCAGCCTCCGGGGGGCAGGGTGGATGGGGAATTCACCCCTCCACTTT
TRBV7-9	TRBJ2-3	TRBD2	CASSSAFGGTDTQYF	TGTGCCAGCAGCTCAGCTTTCGGGGGGACAGATACGCAGTATTTT
TRBV3-1	TRBJ1-2	TRBD1	CASRPGQGARGYTF	TGTGCCAGCAGACCGGGACAGGGGGCGCGTGGCTACACCTTC
TRBV12-3/TRBV12-4	TRBJ1-6	-	CASSRTPGNSPLHF	TGTGCCAGCAGCCGAACCCCAGGGAATTCACCCCTCCACTTT
TRBV5-1	TRBJ2-5	-	CASSLRLSQETQYF	TGCGCCAGCAGCTTGCGACTATCCCAAGAGACCCAGTACTTC
TRBV2	TRBJ2-7	-	CASSEGVAKFYEQYF	TGTGCCAGCAGTGAAGGAGTTGCCAAATTCTACGAGCAGTACTTC
TRBV11-1	TRBJ2-3	-	CASSLLAPVGDTQYF	TGTGCCAGCAGCCTTCTAGCGCCGGTGGGGGATACGCAGTATTTT
TRBV28	TRBJ2-4	-	CASTLLKYF	TGTGCCAGCACCCTCCTTAAGTACTTC
TRBV20-1	TRBJ1-2	-	CSASEASGYGYTF	TGCAGTGCTAGTGAGGCCTCAGGCTATGGCTACACCTTC
TRBV5-1	TRBJ2-7	-	CASSLVREYEQYF	TGCGCCAGCAGCTTGGTACGGGAGTACGAGCAGTACTTC
TRBV29-1	TRBJ1-1	-	CSVQTGLGTEAFF	TGCAGCGTCCAAACCGGCCTGGGCACTGAAGCTTTCTTT
TRBV20-1	TRBJ2-1	-	CSARGPTGQFF	TGCAGTGCTAGAGGACCCACCGGGCAGTTCTTC
TRBV5-1	TRBJ2-5	TRBD2	CASSSRLAPEVQTQYF	TGCGCCAGCAGCTCTAGACTAGCGCCCGAGGTCCAGACCCAGTACTTC
TRBV4-3	TRBJ2-7	-	CASSQGTGTILYEQYF	TGCGCCAGCAGCCAAGGGACCGGGACCATTCTTTACGAGCAGTACTTC
TRBV30	TRBJ1-1	-	CAWNLFGNTEAFF	TGTGCCTGGAACCTTTTTGGGAACACTGAAGCTTTCTTT
TRBV9	TRBJ2-3	-	CASSVDSGTSTDTQYF	TGTGCCAGCAGCGTCGATAGCGGCACTAGCACAGATACGCAGTATTTT